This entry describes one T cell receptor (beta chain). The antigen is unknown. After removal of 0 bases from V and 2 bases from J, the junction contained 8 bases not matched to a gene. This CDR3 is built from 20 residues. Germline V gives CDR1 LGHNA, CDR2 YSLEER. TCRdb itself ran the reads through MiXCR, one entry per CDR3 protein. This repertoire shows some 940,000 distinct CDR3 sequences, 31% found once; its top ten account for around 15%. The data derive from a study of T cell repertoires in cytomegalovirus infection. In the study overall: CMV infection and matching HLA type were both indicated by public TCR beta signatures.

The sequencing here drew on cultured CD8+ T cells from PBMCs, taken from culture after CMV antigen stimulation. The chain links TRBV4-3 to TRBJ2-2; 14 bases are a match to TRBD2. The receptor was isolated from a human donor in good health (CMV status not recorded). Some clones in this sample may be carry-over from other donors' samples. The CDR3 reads CASSQESLTSGGANTGELFF. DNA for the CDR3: TGCGCCAGCAGCCAAGAGTCCCTGACTAGCGGGGGGGCAAACACCGGGGAGCTGTTTTTT.